Listed here are 16 T cell receptor beta chains from one sample, sequenced in a study of blood T cell repertoires in COVID-19. Measured with immunoSEQ multiplex PCR; TCRdb has only the in-frame clones, and not every one. The sample includes 65,000 to 90,000 clones, about 88% of them seen just once. The sample consisted of peripheral blood. The receptors stem from a man aged 50 to 59 with acute or convalescent COVID-19.

The chain recombines TRBV7-2 with TRBJ2-1, with 10 bases aligning to TRBD2. This CDR3 is built from 17 residues. J gave up 4 bases and V 5 bases, and 11 bases lay outside the gene matches. Germline assignment: CDR1 SGHTA and CDR2 FQGNSA. CDR3 nucleotides: TGTGCCAGCAGCCTCTCCGGGGCTAGCGGGGGATACAATGAGCAGTTCTTC. Its protein is CASSLSGASGGYNEQFF.

This sequence joins TRBV7-9 and TRBJ1-1; D might be TRBD1 (5 bases). Germline V lookup: CDR1 SEHNR, CDR2 FQNEAQ (reference sequence). This CDR3 is built from 17 residues. Trimming stripped 1 base from V and 0 bases from J, with 15 bases between. The DNA of the CDR3 is TGTGCCAGCAGCTTAGGGTCGACAGCTACCATGAACACTGAAGCTTTCTTT. Its protein product is CASSLGSTATMNTEAFF.

The J gene is TRBJ1-2, the V gene TRBV5-1; 8 bases agree with TRBD1. The CDR3 has 16 residues. Germline CDR1 and CDR2: SGHRS and YFSETQ. The V gene end was trimmed by 4 bases and the J gene end by 7 bases; junction bases not matched to a gene: 15. The CDR3 DNA reads TGCGCCAGCAGCCGAGTTGGGGCAGGGGGCTCCCCTGGCTACACCTTC. Its protein product is CASSRVGAGGSPGYTF.

CDR3 in amino acids: CASSLDGWGVPQHF. DNA of the CDR3: TGTGCCAGCAGTTTAGATGGGTGGGGCGTCCCCCAGCATTTT. This chain links TRBV27 with TRBJ1-5, with D perhaps TRBD1 (5 bases). The CDR3 has 14 amino acids. Germline V gene lookup returns CDR1 MNHEY and CDR2 SMNVEV (reference sequence). V gave up 2 bases and J gave up 10 bases, with 15 bases separating them.

The chain is built from TRBV6-6 and TRBJ1-6; D is possibly TRBD1 (5 bases). The CDR3 totals 16 residues. V was shortened by 5 bases and J by 6 bases, with 17 bases between the two germline ends. In germline, CDR1 is MNHNY, CDR2 SVGAGI (reference sequence). In DNA, the CDR3 is TGTGCCAGCAGTCCCGGGAGAGCAGGGACTAATTCACCCCTCCACTTT. Its protein is CASSPGRAGTNSPLHF.

The rearrangement uses TRBV5-5 and TRBJ1-5; TRBD1 might be the D (6 bases). Looked up from germline, CDR1 is SGHKS and CDR2 is YYEKEE (reference sequence). Trimming took 4 bases from V and 3 from J, leaving 14 bases between them. This CDR3 region has 15 residues. The CDR3 loop reads CASSRTDGDNQPQHF. The CDR3, as DNA: TGTGCCAGCAGCAGGACAGATGGTGACAATCAGCCCCAGCATTTT.

V usage is TRBV7-2 and J usage is TRBJ2-3, with 12 bases fitting TRBD2. Germline CDR1 reads SGHTA; CDR2 reads FQGNSA. V lost 0 bases, J lost 4 bases, and 8 bases stayed unmatched. The CDR3 totals 18 residues. CDR3 DNA: TGTGCCAGCAGCTTAGCTGCTAGCGGGGGGGCATGGTCAGATACGCAGTATTTT. It specifies CASSLAASGGAWSDTQYF. Full variable domain (outside the CDR3, taken from reference TRBV7-2 and TRBJ2-3): GAGVSQSPSNKVTEKGKDVELRCDPISGHTALYWYRQSLGQGLEFLIYFQGNSAPDKSGLPSDRFSAERTGGSVSTLTIQRTQQEDSAVYLCASSLAASGGAWSDTQYFGPGTRLTVL.

V gene TRBV7-8 combines with J gene TRBJ1-1; TRBD1 matches at 7 bases. CDR1 SGHVS and CDR2 FQNEAQ come from the germline V gene. The CDR3 is 15 amino acids. V was pared by 0 bases and J by 6 bases, with 7 bases of the junction left unmatched. In DNA form, the CDR3 reads TGTGCCAGCAGCTTAGCGCTACGGGACAGCCCTGAAGCTTTCTTT. It translates to CASSLALRDSPEAFF.

The rearrangement links TRBV30 to TRBJ2-7, with TRBD1 matching 9 bases. This CDR3 has 14 residues. The ends lost 1 base at V and 3 bases at J; junction bases unmatched: 4. CDR1 and CDR2 (germline): GTSNPN, SVGIG (reference sequence). The CDR3 bases are TGTGCCTGGAGTGACGGGACAGGGTTCTACGAGCAGTACGTC. Translated, it gives CAWSDGTGFYEQYV.

The chain links TRBV30 to TRBJ1-5; tentatively, D is TRBD1 (5 bases). Germline assignment: CDR1 GTSNPN and CDR2 SVGIG (reference sequence). Trimming took off 6 bases at V and 7 bases at J, with 16 bases between the two ends. CDR3 length: 13 amino acids. This CDR3 reads CACQPRGDQPQHF. The DNA for the CDR3 is TGTGCCTGCCAGCCACGCGGGGACCAGCCCCAGCATTTT.

The chain joins TRBV5-1 to TRBJ1-3; D not certain. Trimming cost V 4 bases and J 3 bases, with 14 bases left between them. Per germline, CDR1 SGHRS and CDR2 YFSETQ. The CDR3 is 15 amino acids. This CDR3 reads CASSPEAGSGNTIYF. CDR3 sequence (DNA): TGCGCCAGCAGCCCGGAGGCCGGGAGTGGAAACACCATATATTTT. Combining the CDR3 with reference TRBV5-1 and TRBJ1-3 gives the whole variable domain KAGVTQTPRYLIKTRGQQVTLSCSPISGHRSVSWYQQTPGQGLQFLFEYFSETQRNKGNFPGRFSGRQFSNSRSEMNVSTLELGDSALYLCASSPEAGSGNTIYFGEGSWLTVV.

The chain couples TRBV7-9 to TRBJ2-1; 12 bases are shared with TRBD2. The CDR3 is 17 amino acids. V dropped 0 bases and J dropped 14; count of bases not matched to a gene: 14. Germline V gene sequence: CDR1 SEHNR, CDR2 FQNEAQ (reference sequence). This chain's CDR3 is CASSLAPTSGGIGREFF. The CDR3 DNA is TGTGCCAGCAGCTTAGCGCCAACTAGCGGGGGGATTGGGCGGGAGTTCTTC.

The genes are TRBV10-1 and TRBJ1-2, with no clear D. Germline V gives CDR1 WNHNN, CDR2 SYGVQD (reference sequence). V was shortened by 11 bases and J by 7 bases, with 11 bases between the two germline ends. The CDR3 is made up of 10 amino acids. CDR3 region: CALRSGGYTF. Here the CDR3 DNA reads TGCGCCCTACGATCGGGTGGCTACACCTTC.

This sequence joins TRBV5-4 and TRBJ2-1; 8 bases align to TRBD1. V dropped 5 bases and J dropped 4; count of bases not matched to a gene: 5. This CDR3 comprises 14 residues. Germline V lookup: CDR1 SGHNT, CDR2 YYREEE (reference sequence). In DNA, the CDR3 is TGTGCCAGCAGTCTTAGGACAGGGTACAATGAGCAGTTCTTC. Its protein is CASSLRTGYNEQFF.

J is TRBJ2-3 and V is TRBV30; TRBD2 aligns across 10 bases. This CDR3 region has 14 residues. V trimming: 0 bases; J trimming: 4 bases; junction bases outside the gene matches: 1. CDR1 and CDR2 (germline): GTSNPN, SVGIG (reference sequence). This chain's CDR3 is CAWSVSGGADTQYF. DNA for the CDR3: TGTGCCTGGAGTGTAAGCGGGGGGGCAGATACGCAGTATTTT.

The genes are TRBV30 and TRBJ1-1; no reliable D call. The CDR3 runs to 10 residues. The germline gives CDR1 GTSNPN, CDR2 SVGIG (reference sequence). V lost 8 bases and J lost 0, with 4 bases in between. This CDR3 reads CAGVNTEAFF. DNA of the CDR3: TGTGCCGGAGTGAACACTGAAGCTTTCTTT.